The 9 T cell receptor beta chains below come from one sample, sequenced in a study of cytotoxic CD8 clonotypes in ibrutinib-treated CLL. This table comes from immunoSEQ multiplex PCR, and its TCRdb copy is limited to in-frame clones, with some not included. This table has 250,000 or so clones, 70% appearing once. The input for sequencing was PBMCs, taken after 24 months of ibrutinib treatment. Every receptor here comes from a human donor with chronic lymphocytic leukemia.

Note on this clone: The same CDR3 arises from other DNA sequences in this sample as well. The chain recombines TRBV9 with TRBJ2-7; the match to TRBD2 covers 8 bases. Looked up from germline, CDR1 is SGDLS and CDR2 is YYNGEE. V was pared by 4 bases and J by 4 bases, with 1 base of the junction left unmatched. CDR3 length: 12 amino acids. CDR3 region: CASSPGGYEQYF. In DNA, the CDR3 is TGTGCCAGCAGCCCGGGGGGGTACGAGCAGTACTTC.

This chain connects TRBV28 to TRBJ2-1, with 8 positions matching TRBD1. J lost 7 bases, V lost 0 bases, and 8 bases had no gene match. The CDR3 is 16 amino acids. Germline V lookup: CDR1 MDHEN, CDR2 SYDVKM. DNA of the CDR3: TGTGCCAGCAGTTTATGGGCAGGGGGCATGTTGAATGAGCAGTTCTTC. Its protein is CASSLWAGGMLNEQFF.

The rearrangement links TRBV7-9 to TRBJ1-1; 7 bases align to TRBD1. Germline CDR1 and CDR2: SEHNR and FQNEAQ (reference sequence). The ends lost 8 bases at V and 7 bases at J; junction bases unmatched: 7. The CDR3 is 12 residues long. DNA of the CDR3: TGTGCCAGCGAGGAAGGGGGCTTTGAAGCTTTCTTT. Translation: CASEEGGFEAFF.

The chain combines TRBV18 with TRBJ2-2; perhaps TRBD1 as D (6 bases). This CDR3 region has 15 residues. Germline-derived CDR1 and CDR2 are KGHSH and LQKENI. The V end lost 4 bases, the J end lost 4 bases, and 13 bases lay between the germline ends. CDR3 in amino acids: CASSRIGTSTGELFF. As DNA, the CDR3 is TGTGCCAGCTCACGAATCGGGACAAGCACCGGGGAGCTGTTTTTT.

The chain uses TRBV29-1 and TRBJ2-5, with TRBD1 identical over 11 bases. CDR3 length: 12 amino acids. The V and J ends lost 7 bases and 4 bases, in that order; junction bases with no gene match: 2. Germline V CDR1 and CDR2: SQVTM, ANQGSEA. This CDR3 is CSEGQGGETQYF. Written as DNA, the CDR3 is TGCAGCGAGGGACAGGGGGGAGAGACCCAGTACTTC.

The rearrangement links TRBV27 to TRBJ2-1; D gene unclear. There are 13 residues in the CDR3. The germline V gene has CDR1 MNHEY and CDR2 SMNVEV (reference sequence). V was cut by 2 bases and J by 1 base, with 3 bases left in between. CDR3 bases: TGTGCCAGCAGTTTAGTATCCTACAATGAGCAGTTCTTC. This translates into CASSLVSYNEQFF.

The chain uses TRBV6-4 and TRBJ1-2, with D tentatively TRBD1 (5 bases). From germline, CDR1 is MRHNA and CDR2 SNTAGT. The CDR3 extends over 15 amino acids. V lost 0 bases and J 6 bases, leaving 14 bases between the germline ends. DNA for the CDR3: TGTGCCAGCAGTGACTCGAGTAGGGGACGTAATGGCTACACCTTC. It specifies CASSDSSRGRNGYTF.

The genes are TRBV5-1 and TRBJ2-7, with TRBD1 identical over 8 bases. CDR1 and CDR2 from the germline V gene are SGHRS and YFSETQ. Unmatched junction bases numbered 8, after V lost 2 bases and J lost 7 bases. This CDR3 has 14 residues. The CDR3 protein is CASSFSGGKGEQYF. The CDR3 nucleotides read TGCGCCAGCAGCTTCTCAGGGGGCAAGGGGGAGCAGTACTTC.

This clone appeared once. The rearrangement links TRBV4-2 to TRBJ1-2; 7 bases are shared with TRBD1. The V segment lost 4 bases and the J segment 2 bases; nucleotides outside the gene matches: 13. This CDR3 contains 17 residues. Per germline, CDR1 LGHNA and CDR2 YNFKEQ. The CDR3 loop is CASSRTGAPLLNYGYTF. CDR3 DNA sequence: TGTGCCAGCAGCCGCACAGGGGCACCACTTTTAAACTATGGCTACACCTTC.